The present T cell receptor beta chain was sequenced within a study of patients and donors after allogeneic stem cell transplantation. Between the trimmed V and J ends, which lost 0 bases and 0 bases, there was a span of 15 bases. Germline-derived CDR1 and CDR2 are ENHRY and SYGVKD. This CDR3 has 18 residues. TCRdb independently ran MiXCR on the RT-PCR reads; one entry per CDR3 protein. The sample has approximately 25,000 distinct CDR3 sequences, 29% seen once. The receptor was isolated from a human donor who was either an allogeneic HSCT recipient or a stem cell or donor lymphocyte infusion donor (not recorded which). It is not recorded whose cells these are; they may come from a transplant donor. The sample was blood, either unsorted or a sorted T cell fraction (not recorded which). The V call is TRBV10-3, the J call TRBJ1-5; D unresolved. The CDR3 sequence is CAISESRYPHYSNQPQHF. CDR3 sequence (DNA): TGTGCCATCAGTGAGTCGCGGTACCCACACTATAGCAATCAGCCCCAGCATTTT.